Listed below are T cell receptor beta chains from one sample, sequenced in a study of T-cell reconstitution after alpha-beta-depleted transplantation in children. TCRdb analysed the PCR reads with MiXCR anew, one entry per CDR3 protein. The sample has a few hundred thousand distinct CDR3 sequences; roughly 13% are singletons. The specimen comprised PBMCs, sampled from the stem cell graft. All receptors come from a human donor who donated a stem cell graft to a child with Fanconi anemia. CDR3s include the opening cysteine and the closing phenylalanine or tryptophan. The D gene is left open where the match is weak. Part of the rows lack a size; the others show once, few, many or a class for expanded clones.

D gene: TRBD1
J gene: TRBJ2-3
clone size: few
V gene: TRBV28
CDR3 protein: CASRTGEIDTQYF
CDR3 DNA: TGTGCCAGCAGGACAGGGGAGATAGATACGCAGTATTTT

D gene: .
J gene: TRBJ2-2
clone size: few
V gene: TRBV3-1
CDR3 protein: CASSQRHGELFF
CDR3 DNA: TGTGCCAGCAGCCAGAGGCACGGGGAGCTGTTTTTT

D gene: TRBD1
J gene: TRBJ1-5
clone size: .
V gene: TRBV7-6
CDR3 protein: CASSSGGGNQPQHF
CDR3 DNA: TGTGCCAGCAGCTCAGGGGGCGGGAATCAGCCCCAGCATTTT

D gene: .
J gene: TRBJ2-3
clone size: few
V gene: TRBV14
CDR3 protein: CASSRRVFRTEDTQYF
CDR3 DNA: TGTGCCAGCAGCCGCAGGGTTTTCCGTACAGAAGATACGCAGTATTTT

D gene: .
J gene: TRBJ1-1
clone size: many
V gene: TRBV7-2
CDR3 protein: CASSLAPGPNTEAFF
CDR3 DNA: TGTGCCAGCAGCTTAGCGCCAGGCCCGAACACTGAAGCTTTCTTT

D gene: .
J gene: TRBJ1-4
clone size: few
V gene: TRBV20-1
CDR3 protein: CSASLPGSLNEKLFF
CDR3 DNA: TGCAGTGCTAGCCTACCAGGGTCCTTAAATGAAAAACTGTTTTTT

D gene: .
J gene: TRBJ2-5
clone size: few
V gene: TRBV7-9
CDR3 protein: CASSLGERGETQYF
CDR3 DNA: TGTGCCAGCAGCTTAGGAGAGCGTGGGGAGACCCAGTACTTC

D gene: TRBD1
J gene: TRBJ1-4
clone size: .
V gene: TRBV18
CDR3 protein: CASSPGTAEKLFF
CDR3 DNA: TGTGCCAGCTCACCAGGGACAGCTGAAAAACTGTTTTTT

D gene: .
J gene: TRBJ2-3
clone size: many
V gene: TRBV9
CDR3 protein: CASSVDGTDTQYF
CDR3 DNA: TGTGCCAGCAGCGTAGATGGCACAGATACGCAGTATTTT

D gene: .
J gene: TRBJ2-7
clone size: few
V gene: TRBV7-2
CDR3 protein: CASSFGGASLNEQYF
CDR3 DNA: TGTGCCAGCAGCTTCGGGGGCGCTTCCCTTAACGAGCAGTACTTC

D gene: TRBD1
J gene: TRBJ1-2
clone size: few
V gene: TRBV25-1
CDR3 protein: CASSEMWTGGGYTF
CDR3 DNA: TGTGCCAGCAGTGAGATGTGGACAGGAGGAGGCTACACCTTC

D gene: .
J gene: TRBJ2-7
clone size: .
V gene: TRBV10-3
CDR3 protein: CAISELGLEQYF
CDR3 DNA: TGTGCCATCAGTGAGTTGGGGTTAGAGCAGTACTTC

D gene: .
J gene: TRBJ2-2
clone size: many
V gene: TRBV29-1
CDR3 protein: CSVEDERSNTGELFF
CDR3 DNA: TGCAGCGTTGAGGATGAGCGCTCGAACACCGGGGAGCTGTTTTTT

D gene: .
J gene: TRBJ2-2
clone size: few
V gene: TRBV10-3
CDR3 protein: CAIQEMMNTGELFF
CDR3 DNA: TGTGCCATCCAGGAGATGATGAACACCGGGGAGCTGTTTTTT

D gene: .
J gene: TRBJ2-7
clone size: many
V gene: TRBV29-1
CDR3 protein: CSVEVWGEGEQYF
CDR3 DNA: TGCAGCGTTGAGGTCTGGGGGGAAGGCGAGCAGTACTTC

D gene: .
J gene: TRBJ1-5
clone size: few
V gene: TRBV24-1
CDR3 protein: CATSDPGGTQHF
CDR3 DNA: TGTGCCACCAGTGACCCCGGGGGAACACAGCATTTT

D gene: TRBD1
J gene: TRBJ1-1
clone size: .
V gene: TRBV20-1
CDR3 protein: CSAPHRQGNTEAFF
CDR3 DNA: TGCAGTGCTCCCCACAGACAGGGGAACACTGAAGCTTTCTTT

D gene: TRBD2
J gene: TRBJ2-5
clone size: .
V gene: TRBV9
CDR3 protein: CASSRLGGGALETQYF
CDR3 DNA: TGTGCCAGCAGCCGCCTTGGCGGGGGGGCCCTGGAGACCCAGTACTTC

D gene: .
J gene: TRBJ2-7
clone size: many
V gene: TRBV7-2
CDR3 protein: CASSLPVGVGYEQYF
CDR3 DNA: TGTGCCAGCAGCTTACCGGTAGGGGTGGGGTACGAGCAGTACTTC

D gene: .
J gene: TRBJ1-4
clone size: few
V gene: TRBV7-9
CDR3 protein: CASSLGVSNEKLFF
CDR3 DNA: TGTGCCAGCAGCTTAGGAGTCTCTAATGAAAAACTGTTTTTT

D gene: .
J gene: TRBJ2-5
clone size: .
V gene: TRBV30
CDR3 protein: CAWHQDREGETQYF
CDR3 DNA: TGTGCCTGGCATCAGGACAGGGAGGGAGAGACCCAGTACTTC

D gene: .
J gene: TRBJ1-5
clone size: many
V gene: TRBV29-1
CDR3 protein: CSVEEPNQPQHF
CDR3 DNA: TGCAGCGTTGAAGAGCCAAATCAGCCCCAGCATTTT

D gene: .
J gene: TRBJ1-5
clone size: .
V gene: TRBV7-1
CDR3 protein: CASSPLFGQPQHF
CDR3 DNA: TGTGCCAGCAGCCCACTGTTTGGGCAGCCCCAGCATTTT

D gene: TRBD2
J gene: TRBJ2-3
clone size: .
V gene: TRBV20-1
CDR3 protein: CSASGLAGGFSTDTQYF
CDR3 DNA: TGCAGTGCCTCGGGCCTAGCGGGGGGCTTTAGCACAGATACGCAGTATTTT

D gene: TRBD2
J gene: TRBJ2-1
clone size: .
V gene: TRBV5-1
CDR3 protein: CASSTLPSGGVSYNEQFF
CDR3 DNA: TGCGCCAGCAGCACCTTACCTAGCGGGGGGGTTTCCTACAATGAGCAGTTCTTC

D gene: TRBD1
J gene: TRBJ2-3
clone size: many
V gene: TRBV24-1
CDR3 protein: CATSNPGQTTDTQYF
CDR3 DNA: TGTGCCACCAGCAATCCGGGACAGACCACAGATACGCAGTATTTT

D gene: .
J gene: TRBJ1-1
clone size: .
V gene: TRBV7-9
CDR3 protein: CASSYPSTARNTEAFF
CDR3 DNA: TGTGCCAGCAGCTACCCTTCGACAGCCCGGAACACTGAAGCTTTCTTT

D gene: .
J gene: TRBJ2-1
clone size: many
V gene: TRBV7-9
CDR3 protein: CASSLGSGPGNEQFF
CDR3 DNA: TGTGCCAGCAGCTTAGGGTCGGGCCCAGGTAATGAGCAGTTCTTC

D gene: TRBD2
J gene: TRBJ2-1
clone size: .
V gene: TRBV7-6
CDR3 protein: CASSSGTSWDGQFF
CDR3 DNA: TGTGCCAGCAGCTCGGGGACTAGCTGGGATGGGCAGTTCTTC

D gene: .
J gene: TRBJ2-1
clone size: many
V gene: TRBV27
CDR3 protein: CASSYQGRYNEQFF
CDR3 DNA: TGTGCCAGCAGTTACCAGGGACGCTACAATGAGCAGTTCTTC

D gene: TRBD1
J gene: TRBJ1-4
clone size: few
V gene: TRBV9
CDR3 protein: CASSSGTATNEKLFF
CDR3 DNA: TGTGCCAGCAGCTCCGGGACAGCTACGAATGAAAAACTGTTTTTT

D gene: .
J gene: TRBJ1-4
clone size: .
V gene: TRBV28
CDR3 protein: CASRATDAFTFF
CDR3 DNA: TGTGCCAGCAGAGCTACGGATGCTTTTACGTTTTTT

D gene: .
J gene: TRBJ2-3
clone size: .
V gene: TRBV19
CDR3 protein: CASSILDSTDTQYF
CDR3 DNA: TGTGCCAGTAGTATACTGGACAGCACAGATACGCAGTATTTT

D gene: TRBD1
J gene: TRBJ1-6
clone size: few
V gene: TRBV10-3
CDR3 protein: CAISDNRGTSPLHF
CDR3 DNA: TGTGCCATCAGTGACAACAGGGGAACTTCACCCCTCCACTTT

D gene: .
J gene: TRBJ2-5
clone size: many
V gene: TRBV5-8
CDR3 protein: CASSLSPSQETQYF
CDR3 DNA: TGTGCCAGCAGCTTGAGTCCAAGTCAAGAGACCCAGTACTTC

D gene: .
J gene: TRBJ2-2
clone size: many
V gene: TRBV25-1
CDR3 protein: CASSGPPTRELFF
CDR3 DNA: TGTGCCAGCAGTGGACCACCTACGCGGGAGCTGTTTTTT

D gene: .
J gene: TRBJ1-1
clone size: .
V gene: TRBV7-9
CDR3 protein: CASTVGGAKTEAFF
CDR3 DNA: TGTGCCAGCACCGTCGGGGGGGCGAAGACTGAAGCTTTCTTT

D gene: TRBD1
J gene: TRBJ1-2
clone size: .
V gene: TRBV30
CDR3 protein: CAWTGDRENYGYTF
CDR3 DNA: TGTGCCTGGACAGGAGACAGGGAGAACTATGGCTACACCTTC

D gene: .
J gene: TRBJ1-2
clone size: few
V gene: TRBV9
CDR3 protein: CASSASQVLRYTF
CDR3 DNA: TGTGCCAGCAGCGCTAGTCAGGTCTTGCGGTACACCTTC

D gene: .
J gene: TRBJ2-2
clone size: many
V gene: TRBV4-3
CDR3 protein: CASSQQRGSGELFF
CDR3 DNA: TGCGCCAGCAGCCAGCAAAGGGGTTCCGGGGAGCTGTTTTTT

D gene: TRBD1
J gene: TRBJ2-5
clone size: .
V gene: TRBV5-5
CDR3 protein: CASSSGTEVQETQYF
CDR3 DNA: TGTGCCAGCAGCTCGGGGACAGAAGTACAAGAGACCCAGTACTTC

D gene: TRBD1
J gene: TRBJ1-1
clone size: .
V gene: TRBV18
CDR3 protein: CASSGQMNTEAFF
CDR3 DNA: TGTGCCAGCTCGGGACAGATGAACACTGAAGCTTTCTTT

D gene: .
J gene: TRBJ2-5
clone size: .
V gene: TRBV6-6
CDR3 protein: CASSPNRLETQYF
CDR3 DNA: TGTGCCAGCTCTCCGAACAGGCTTGAGACCCAGTACTTC

D gene: .
J gene: TRBJ2-5
clone size: few
V gene: TRBV20-1
CDR3 protein: CSARVVGGETQYF
CDR3 DNA: TGCAGTGCTAGAGTAGTAGGGGGAGAGACCCAGTACTTC

D gene: .
J gene: TRBJ2-2
clone size: many
V gene: TRBV5-1
CDR3 protein: CASSFGAQNTGELFF
CDR3 DNA: TGCGCCAGCAGCTTTGGGGCTCAGAACACCGGGGAGCTGTTTTTT

D gene: .
J gene: TRBJ1-3
clone size: few
V gene: TRBV12-3/TRBV12-4
CDR3 protein: CASRTGGSSGNTIYF
CDR3 DNA: TGTGCCAGCAGAACAGGCGGTTCGTCTGGAAACACCATATATTTT

D gene: .
J gene: TRBJ1-5
clone size: few
V gene: TRBV20-1
CDR3 protein: CSARDLKSFDQPQHF
CDR3 DNA: TGCAGTGCTAGAGATCTCAAGAGCTTTGATCAGCCCCAGCATTTT

D gene: .
J gene: TRBJ1-1
clone size: few
V gene: TRBV30
CDR3 protein: CAFRAGEYTEAFF
CDR3 DNA: TGTGCCTTTAGGGCGGGGGAATACACTGAAGCTTTCTTT

D gene: .
J gene: TRBJ1-1
clone size: few
V gene: TRBV29-1
CDR3 protein: CSVEVGSMNTEAFF
CDR3 DNA: TGCAGCGTTGAGGTGGGCAGTATGAACACTGAAGCTTTCTTT

D gene: .
J gene: TRBJ1-1
clone size: few
V gene: TRBV4-1
CDR3 protein: CASSKQGEAFF
CDR3 DNA: TGCGCCAGCAGTAAGCAGGGTGAAGCTTTCTTT

D gene: .
J gene: TRBJ2-3
clone size: few
V gene: TRBV25-1
CDR3 protein: CASSETGSRTDTQYF
CDR3 DNA: TGTGCCAGCAGTGAAACCGGCAGCCGCACAGATACGCAGTATTTT

D gene: TRBD1
J gene: TRBJ2-3
clone size: .
V gene: TRBV7-9
CDR3 protein: CASSLGQGQDTQYF
CDR3 DNA: TGTGCCAGCAGCTTAGGACAGGGTCAAGATACGCAGTATTTT

D gene: .
J gene: TRBJ2-2
clone size: .
V gene: TRBV30
CDR3 protein: CAWSGYGVGLELFF
CDR3 DNA: TGTGCCTGGAGTGGTTATGGAGTAGGTTTGGAGCTGTTTTTT

D gene: .
J gene: TRBJ1-5
clone size: few
V gene: TRBV12-3/TRBV12-4
CDR3 protein: CASSLDLGGQPQHF
CDR3 DNA: TGTGCCAGCAGTTTAGACCTCGGGGGGCAGCCCCAGCATTTT

D gene: .
J gene: TRBJ2-3
clone size: .
V gene: TRBV2
CDR3 protein: CASHLLDTQYF
CDR3 DNA: TGTGCCAGCCACCTCCTAGATACGCAGTATTTT

D gene: TRBD1
J gene: TRBJ1-2
clone size: .
V gene: TRBV12-3/TRBV12-4
CDR3 protein: CASSLQGIGYGYTF
CDR3 DNA: TGTGCCAGCAGTCTACAGGGGATAGGCTATGGCTACACCTTC

D gene: TRBD1
J gene: TRBJ2-2
clone size: many
V gene: TRBV5-1
CDR3 protein: CASNNRGTGELFF
CDR3 DNA: TGCGCCAGCAACAACAGGGGCACCGGGGAGCTGTTTTTT